The present T cell receptor beta chain was sequenced within a study of T cells after yellow fever vaccination. Study-level results: FACS-sorted repertoires could harbor abundant contaminating bulk-population clonotypes.

The germline CDR1 and CDR2 sequences are KGHSH and LQKENI. This CDR3 spans 17 amino acids. V shed 0 bases and J shed 1 base, with 13 bases lying between them. The table lists this clonotype with a few counts. Antigen specificity is unknown. Template switching by 5'RACE produced TCR cDNA, adding a universal primer site and UMIs. A single record per CDR3 protein comes from TCRdb applying MiXCR to the 5' RACE reads. This table has around 600,000 distinct CDR3 sequences, around 12% appearing once. The sequence derives from a man aged 25 to 40 who received the YFV17D yellow fever vaccine. J is TRBJ2-1 and V is TRBV18; a weak D match, TRBD1 (6 bases). The sample consisted of PBMCs, taken on the day of the yellow fever booster vaccination. Here the CDR3 DNA reads TGTGCCAGCTCACCACCGGTGAGGGGGTCTTCCTACAATGAGCAGTTCTTC. Translated, it gives CASSPPVRGSSYNEQFF.